Each of the 25 T cell receptor beta chains below was sequenced from the same sample in a study of Graves' ophthalmopathy and Graves' hyperthyroidism. The study amplified TCR beta CDR3 regions using RNA transcripts. HTBI primers were employed in first-round RT-PCR, then a second-round multiplex PCR followed. MiXCR was run by TCRdb on the multiplex PCR reads, yielding one entry per CDR3 protein. The sample has roughly 700,000 distinct CDR3 sequences, around 40% seen once. Sequencing used peripheral blood. These receptors came from an adult man with Graves' ophthalmopathy.

This rearrangement joins TRBV7-9 to TRBJ1-2, with 9 positions matching TRBD1. Germline values: CDR1 SEHNR, CDR2 FQNEAQ (reference sequence). V trimming: 5 bases; J trimming: 7 bases; junction bases outside the gene matches: 8. The CDR3 has 14 residues. The CDR3 bases are TGTGCCAGCAGCAATGTGGGACAGGGTGGTGGCTACACCTTC. The encoded protein is CASSNVGQGGGYTF.

This clonotype was recorded many times. This chain joins TRBV7-9 and TRBJ1-4; 7 positions agree with TRBD1. The germline gives CDR1 SEHNR, CDR2 FQNEAQ (reference sequence). The CDR3 length is 15 residues. V lost 6 bases to trimming and J lost 2 bases; unmatched junction nucleotides: 6. CDR3 bases: TGTGCCAGCAGACGAGGGACAGACACTAATGAAAAACTGTTTTTT. This sequence encodes CASRRGTDTNEKLFF.

The chain has TRBV25-1 and TRBJ1-2; the match to TRBD1 covers 7 bases. Trimming removed 4 bases from V and 1 base from J; junction bases left unmatched: 6. Germline loops: CDR1 MGHDK, CDR2 SYGVNS. The CDR3 totals 15 residues. CDR3 amino acids: CASSAGTALNYGYTF. The CDR3 bases are TGTGCCAGCAGTGCCGGGACAGCGCTTAACTATGGCTACACCTTC.

In its sample, this clonotype was seen a few times. The rearrangement joins TRBV7-9 to TRBJ1-1, with a weak D call TRBD1 (5 bases). Trimming cost V 0 bases and J 4 bases, with 9 bases left between them. The CDR3 has 14 amino acids. From germline, CDR1 is SEHNR and CDR2 FQNEAQ (reference sequence). The CDR3 loop is CASSLAPGPTEAFF. The CDR3 DNA sequence: TGTGCCAGCAGCTTAGCGCCGGGGCCCACTGAAGCTTTCTTT. The full variable domain, completed using reference TRBV7-9 and TRBJ1-1, is DTGVSQNPRHKITKRGQNVTFRCDPISEHNRLYWYRQTLGQGPEFLTYFQNEAQLEKSRLLSDRFSAERPKGSFSTLEIQRTEQGDSAMYLCASSLAPGPTEAFFGQGTRLTVV.

The chain uses TRBV20-1 and TRBJ2-7; 10 bases match TRBD2. There are 15 residues in the CDR3. Germline trimming cut 4 bases from V and 2 bases from J; bases unmatched to any gene: 8. In germline, CDR1 is DFQATT, CDR2 SNEGSKA (reference sequence). CDR3 nucleotides: TGCAGTGCTAATCAAGCGGGAGGGGGCACCTACGAGCAGTACTTC. Translating it yields CSANQAGGGTYEQYF.

With regard to this clonotype: A much larger clone differs from this one at a single base, so this may be a read error. The rearrangement links TRBV29-1 to TRBJ2-7; D is unclear. The V and J ends lost 3 bases and 6 bases respectively, with 12 bases between them. Germline V CDR1 and CDR2: SQVTM, ANQGSEA. The CDR3 runs to 12 residues. The CDR3 is CSVEGTPCEQYF. In DNA form, the CDR3 reads TGCAGCGTTGAGGGCACACCCTGCGAGCAGTACTTC.

This clonotype was recorded once. The V gene is TRBV24-1, the J gene TRBJ2-5; the D gene is possibly TRBD1 (6 bases). CDR1 and CDR2 from the germline V gene are KGHDR and SFDVKD. CDR3 length equals 15 residues. Deletions cut 4 bases from V and 5 bases from J, with 16 bases between. CDR3 sequence (DNA): TGTGCCACCAGTGAAACGGACAGCCAACGGGAGACCCAGTACTTC. Translated: CATSETDSQRETQYF.

This clonotype was found many times. The V and J genes are TRBV12-3 or TRBV12-4 and TRBJ1-1, with TRBD1 identical over 7 bases. The CDR3 has 12 residues. Germline trimming cut 10 bases from V and 6 bases from J; bases unmatched to any gene: 8. Written as DNA, the CDR3 is TGTGCCAACAACAGGGGCGACGCTGAAGCTTTCTTT. Its translation: CANNRGDAEAFF.

This clonotype came up many times. The J gene is TRBJ2-7, the V gene TRBV25-1, with D maybe TRBD1 (5 bases). In germline, CDR1 is MGHDK, CDR2 SYGVNS. The CDR3 consists of 15 residues. V shed 4 bases and J shed 0 bases, with 13 bases lying between them. The chain's CDR3 is CASSVRALGSYEQYF. DNA for the CDR3: TGTGCCAGCAGTGTCAGGGCTCTGGGCTCCTACGAGCAGTACTTC.

Comments on this clonotype: Possible read error: a much larger clone is one base away. The gene calls are TRBV7-2 and TRBJ1-6, with D possibly matching TRBD1 (5 bases). Trimming left V 5 bases short and J 1 base short, with 12 bases between. CDR3 length: 16 amino acids. Germline CDR1 and CDR2: SGHTA and FQGNSA. The CDR3 DNA reads as TGTGCCAGCAGCCAAGGGGAGCGGTCCTATAATTCACCCCTCCACTTT. Protein sequence: CASSQGERSYNSPLHF.

In its sample, this clonotype was seen many times. CDR3: CASSDPGTGARYGYTF. In DNA, the CDR3 is TGTGCCAGCAGTGACCCCGGGACAGGGGCACGATATGGCTACACCTTC. The chain has TRBV25-1 and TRBJ1-2; 10 bases are a match to TRBD1. Germline lookup yields CDR1 MGHDK and CDR2 SYGVNS. The trim removed 3 bases at V and 5 bases at J, leaving 9 bases unmatched. The CDR3 length is 16 residues.

This clonotype was detected ten times or more. The chain combines TRBV2 with TRBJ1-2; no clear D gene. Germline V gives CDR1 SNHLY, CDR2 FYNNEI. This CDR3 contains 16 residues. The V end lost 0 bases, the J end lost 6 bases, and 17 bases lay between the germline ends. The CDR3 protein is CASSEARLILRDGYTF. In nucleotides, the CDR3 is TGTGCCAGCAGTGAAGCTCGACTGATCCTACGTGATGGCTACACCTTC.

This clonotype was recorded once. V is TRBV4-3 and J is TRBJ2-5; 10 nucleotides align to TRBD1. The V segment lost 1 base and the J segment 5 bases; nucleotides outside the gene matches: 4. The CDR3 sequence is 15 residues long. CDR1 LGHNA and CDR2 YSLEER come from the germline V gene. CDR3 region: CASSQGKTGGETQYF. The DNA of the CDR3 is TGCGCCAGCAGCCAAGGAAAGACAGGGGGCGAGACCCAGTACTTC.

This clonotype was picked up many times. The V and J genes are TRBV29-1 and TRBJ1-2; 10 bases match TRBD1. Germline lookup yields CDR1 SQVTM and CDR2 ANQGSEA. The CDR3 has 16 residues. V lost 6 bases, J lost 6 bases, and 16 bases stayed unmatched. The CDR3 loop reads CSVIPRGQGGFNGYTF. DNA for the CDR3: TGCAGCGTCATCCCGCGAGGACAGGGGGGGTTCAATGGCTACACCTTC.

V usage is TRBV15 and J usage is TRBJ1-2; 7 nucleotides match TRBD1. Germline lookup yields CDR1 LNHNV and CDR2 YYDKDF (reference sequence). V was clipped by 3 bases and J by 4 bases; unmatched bases: 8. The CDR3 totals 15 residues. CDR3 bases: TGTGCCACCAGCAGCGGGAGGGACAGAACCTATGGCTACACCTTC. It is translated as CATSSGRDRTYGYTF. The variable domain in full, with the rest retrieved from reference TRBV15 and TRBJ1-2, is DAMVIQNPRYQVTQFGKPVTLSCSQTLNHNVMYWYQQKSSQAPKLLFHYYDKDFNNEADTPDNFQSRRPNTSFCFLDIRSPGLGDTAMYLCATSSGRDRTYGYTFGSGTRLTVV.

This clonotype was found a few times. The chain couples TRBV12-3 or TRBV12-4 to TRBJ2-6; D possibly corresponds to TRBD1 (6 bases). The CDR3 totals 18 residues. Trimming took 5 bases from V and 0 from J, leaving 17 bases between them. In DNA, the CDR3 is TGTGCCAGCAGTCCACCGCTACAGGGCAGCTCTGGGGCCAACGTCCTGACTTTC. Translated, it gives CASSPPLQGSSGANVLTF.

This clonotype was seen at least ten times. V gene TRBV2 combines with J gene TRBJ1-5, with D perhaps matching TRBD1 (5 bases). The germline gives CDR1 SNHLY, CDR2 FYNNEI. The V gene lost 6 bases and the J gene lost 13 bases, with 19 bases spanning the gap. The CDR3 sequence is 13 residues long. The CDR3 DNA is TGTGCCAGCAGCGCAGCAGGGAGGCAGTCGCAGCATTTT. It yields the protein CASSAAGRQSQHF.

This clonotype has more than one count but fewer than ten. The V and J genes are TRBV5-1 and TRBJ2-5; 11 bases fit TRBD1. V shed 4 bases, J shed 6 bases, and the junction held 5 bases outside the gene matches. Germline assignment: CDR1 SGHRS and CDR2 YFSETQ. This CDR3 region has 14 residues. The DNA for the CDR3 is TGCGCCAGCAGCGAACCGGACAGGGGGCAGACCCAGTACTTC. It yields the protein CASSEPDRGQTQYF. The whole variable domain, filled in from reference TRBV5-1 and TRBJ2-5, reads KAGVTQTPRYLIKTRGQQVTLSCSPISGHRSVSWYQQTPGQGLQFLFEYFSETQRNKGNFPGRFSGRQFSNSRSEMNVSTLELGDSALYLCASSEPDRGQTQYFGPGTRLLVL.

This clonotype was seen repeatedly, ten times or more. As DNA, the CDR3 is TGTGCCAGCAGCTCGGACCTACGGAGGGAGCAGTACTTC. Amino acids: CASSSDLRREQYF. V usage is TRBV5-8 and J usage is TRBJ2-7, with D perhaps TRBD2 (5 bases). V lost 3 bases to trimming and J lost 7 bases, with 14 bases between them. Germline CDR1 is SGHTS and CDR2 is YDEGEE. This CDR3 is built from 13 residues.

This clonotype has a count of ten or more. The chain combines TRBV10-3 with TRBJ2-7, with D unresolved. Deletions cut 3 bases from V and 6 bases from J, with 18 bases between. This CDR3 is 15 amino acids long. Germline values: CDR1 ENHRY, CDR2 SYGVKD. The CDR3 nucleotides read TGTGCCATCAGTGAATTCGCAGCCCCCCAACGCGAGCAGTACTTC. Translation gives CAISEFAAPQREQYF.

The rearrangement uses TRBV7-2 and TRBJ1-1; D might be TRBD1 (5 bases). Germline CDR1 is SGHTA and CDR2 is FQGNSA. The length of the CDR3 is 13 residues. The V gene lost 3 bases and the J gene lost 5 bases, with 10 bases spanning the gap. CDR3 protein: CASSFQGRTEAFF. DNA for the CDR3: TGTGCCAGCAGCTTTCAGGGAAGGACTGAAGCTTTCTTT.

CDR3 sequence: CSVGLGQDNEQFF. DNA of the CDR3: TGCAGCGTTGGCCTCGGACAGGACAATGAGCAGTTCTTC. This chain uses TRBV29-1 with TRBJ2-7, with TRBD1 identical over 7 bases. The J call may be wrong; the DNA end is better matched by TRBJ2-1. This CDR3 comprises 13 residues. Germline V gene lookup returns CDR1 SQVTM and CDR2 ANQGSEA.

The gene calls are TRBV7-2 and TRBJ2-5; no clear D gene. This CDR3 region has 15 residues. Deletions cut 5 bases from V and 1 base from J, with 14 bases between. Germline assignment: CDR1 SGHTA and CDR2 FQGNSA. The CDR3 protein is CASSHERRPQETQYF. As DNA, the CDR3 is TGTGCCAGCAGCCACGAAAGACGGCCCCAAGAGACCCAGTACTTC.

This clonotype occurred a few times. V and J are TRBV5-1 and TRBJ1-6; 7 bases fit TRBD1. The germline V gene encodes CDR1 SGHRS and CDR2 YFSETQ. The CDR3 sequence is 14 residues long. The J segment lost 8 bases and the V segment lost 3 bases, leaving 5 bases of the junction unmatched. The CDR3 DNA follows: TGCGCCAGCAGCTCAACCGACAGGGATTCACCCCTCCACTTT. It specifies CASSSTDRDSPLHF.

This clonotype was seen ten or more times. This sequence joins TRBV29-1 and TRBJ2-5; D possibly matches TRBD1 or TRBD2 (5 bases each). The CDR3 covers 12 residues. CDR1 SQVTM and CDR2 ANQGSEA come from the germline V gene. V was pared by 3 bases and J by 5 bases, with 10 bases between. In DNA form, the CDR3 reads TGCAGCGTTGAGGGACCTCGGGAGACCCAGTACTTC. This translates into CSVEGPRETQYF.